This is a list of T cell receptor beta chains from one sample in a study of shared clonotypes between healthy human individuals. Here immunoSEQ multiplex PCR was the method, and the copy in TCRdb shows in-frame clones only, minus some. Of some 980,000 clones detected, roughly 72% appear once; the ten largest clones hold around 1.4%. The sample comprised memory CD4+ T cells sorted from blood. All receptors derive from a man between 18 and 35 years old in good health. Both conserved end residues are part of each CDR3. Fields, in order: clone size, V gene, D gene, J gene, CDR3 DNA, CDR3 protein. The D gene is left open where the match is weak. Clone size is stated in some rows and not others, as once, few, many or a class when expanded.

-,TRBV7-2,-,TRBJ1-1,TGTGCCAGCAACCCAGGGTCTTACACTGAAGCTTTCTTT,CASNPGSYTEAFF
-,TRBV5-1,-,TRBJ2-1,TGCGCCAGCAGCTTGAGGGACGCCTTCAATGAGCAGTTCTTC,CASSLRDAFNEQFF
-,TRBV29-1,TRBD1,TRBJ2-7,TGCAGCGTTGGGACAGGGGGCGGGCCCTACGAGCAGTACTTC,CSVGTGGGPYEQYF
-,TRBV30,-,TRBJ1-2,TGTGCCTGGAGTGAGGTCTATGGCTACACCTTC,CAWSEVYGYTF
-,TRBV5-4,-,TRBJ2-7,TGTGCCAGCAGCTTCCAGGGGAGAAACTCCTACGAGCAGTACTTC,CASSFQGRNSYEQYF
-,TRBV7-9,TRBD2,TRBJ2-3,TGTGCCAGCAGCTTCTGGACTAGCGGTAATACGCAGTATTTT,CASSFWTSGNTQYF
-,TRBV5-1,-,TRBJ2-7,TGCGCCAGCAGCTGGGGAGGTGATGGCTACGAGCAGTACTTC,CASSWGGDGYEQYF
-,TRBV7-6,-,TRBJ2-2,TGTGCCAGCAGCCCAAGGTGGAAGACCGGGGAGCTGTTTTTT,CASSPRWKTGELFF
few,TRBV11-2,TRBD2,TRBJ2-5,TGTGCCAGCAGCATGGGACTAGCGGGGGGTCTGGGGACCCAGTACTTC,CASSMGLAGGLGTQYF
-,TRBV9,-,TRBJ1-1,TGTGCCAGCAGCGCGGAAGGTTTGAACACTGAAGCTTTCTTT,CASSAEGLNTEAFF
-,TRBV28,-,TRBJ1-4,TGTGCCAGCAGTTTATTAGGGCGTGGTGAAAAACTGTTTTTT,CASSLLGRGEKLFF
many,TRBV6-6,-,TRBJ2-7,TGTGCCAGCAGTCCCTTACAGGGTTACGAGCAGTACTTC,CASSPLQGYEQYF
-,TRBV6-4,-,TRBJ2-1,TGTGCCAGCAGTGACCCCCCAGGAGGGTCTGACAATGAGCAGTTCTTC,CASSDPPGGSDNEQFF
-,TRBV6-6,TRBD2,TRBJ2-7,TGTGCCAGCAGTCAACGACTAGCGGGGAGCTCCTACGAGCAGTACTTC,CASSQRLAGSSYEQYF
-,TRBV2,-,TRBJ2-1,TGTGCCAGCAGTGTTAAAGAACTAGCCAATGAGCAGTTCTTC,CASSVKELANEQFF
-,TRBV4-3,-,TRBJ2-3,TGCGCCAGCAGCCTTAGGAGGGGGGGAGTAGATACGCAGTATTTT,CASSLRRGGVDTQYF
many,TRBV30,-,TRBJ2-6,TGTGCCTGGAGTGTATCCCACCCAGCCAGGACCTCTGGGGCCAACGTCCTGACTTTC,CAWSVSHPARTSGANVLTF
-,TRBV10-3,-,TRBJ1-5,TGTGCCATCAGTGAGTCGGCAGGGGTCTCCAATCAGCCCCAGCATTTT,CAISESAGVSNQPQHF
-,TRBV6-6,TRBD1,TRBJ2-7,TGTGCCAGCAGTTCTGCGGACAGGGGGCAGTACTTC,CASSSADRGQYF
-,TRBV27,-,TRBJ1-4,TGTGCCAGCAGTTTGTATGGATGGGGGGGACCAACTAATGAAAAACTGTTTTTT,CASSLYGWGGPTNEKLFF
once,TRBV6-1,-,TRBJ1-5,TGTGCCAGCAGTCAAACAGGGCGTGATCAGCCCCAGCATTTT,CASSQTGRDQPQHF
few,TRBV5-1,-,TRBJ2-2,TGCGCCAGCAGCTTGGAAGGGGCTGACACCGGGGAGCTGTTTTTT,CASSLEGADTGELFF
-,TRBV5-1,TRBD1,TRBJ2-4,TGCGCCAGCAGCCCTCAGGGGGCGAAAAACATTCAGTACTTC,CASSPQGAKNIQYF
-,TRBV11-2,-,TRBJ2-1,TGTGCCAGCAGCTCACACCGGGGTGAGCAGTTCTTC,CASSSHRGEQFF
-,TRBV18,TRBD1,TRBJ1-1,TGTGCCAGCTCAGAACAGGGGGCGAGGGCCACTGAAGCTTTCTTT,CASSEQGARATEAFF
-,TRBV19,TRBD1,TRBJ1-2,TGTGCCAGTAGTCCCCGCGGGGGGACAGGGATGGGTAACTATGGCTACACCTTC,CASSPRGGTGMGNYGYTF
-,TRBV5-1,-,TRBJ2-1,TGCGCCAGCAGCACCGGACTGGGGGACAATGAGCAGTTCTTC,CASSTGLGDNEQFF
-,TRBV30,-,TRBJ2-1,TGTGCCTGGAGTGGGGCGAATGCGTTGTTGTACAATGAGCAGTTCTTC,CAWSGANALLYNEQFF
-,TRBV30,TRBD1,TRBJ2-3,TGTGCCTGGAACGGACAGGGAGGAGATACGCAGTATTTT,CAWNGQGGDTQYF
-,TRBV9,-,TRBJ2-7,TGTGCCAGCAGCGTAGAGCCCCGAGGTTGGGAGCAGTACTTC,CASSVEPRGWEQYF
-,TRBV28,-,TRBJ1-4,TGTGCCAGCAGTTTATGGACAGAAATCGGGAAACTGTTTTTT,CASSLWTEIGKLFF
-,TRBV2,TRBD1,TRBJ2-1,TGTGCCAGCAGTGAAATGTCTGGCAGGGGGCTGTTAAGCTCCTACAATGAGCAGTTCTTC,CASSEMSGRGLLSSYNEQFF
-,TRBV27,-,TRBJ2-7,TGTGCCAGCAGACCATTGGGAGCCTACGAGCAGTACTTC,CASRPLGAYEQYF
-,TRBV14,-,TRBJ1-4,TGTGCCAGCAGCCCCGGCAGACTGAATGAAAAACTGTTTTTT,CASSPGRLNEKLFF
few,TRBV2,-,TRBJ2-5,TGTGCCAGCCGTCGCAGACAAGTACAAGAGACCCAGTACTTC,CASRRRQVQETQYF
-,TRBV5-1,TRBD2,TRBJ2-1,TGCGCCAGCAGCTCCATGACTAGCGGGAGTAAGAATGAGCAGTTCTTC,CASSSMTSGSKNEQFF
-,TRBV11-2,TRBD2,TRBJ2-1,TGTGCCAGCAGCCCGAGTGTGGGCGGGAGGAGGAATGAGCAGTTCTTC,CASSPSVGGRRNEQFF
-,TRBV7-6,TRBD1,TRBJ2-2,TGTGCCAGCATCGAGGACAGGATCTTTTCGAACACCGGGGAGCTGTTTTTT,CASIEDRIFSNTGELFF